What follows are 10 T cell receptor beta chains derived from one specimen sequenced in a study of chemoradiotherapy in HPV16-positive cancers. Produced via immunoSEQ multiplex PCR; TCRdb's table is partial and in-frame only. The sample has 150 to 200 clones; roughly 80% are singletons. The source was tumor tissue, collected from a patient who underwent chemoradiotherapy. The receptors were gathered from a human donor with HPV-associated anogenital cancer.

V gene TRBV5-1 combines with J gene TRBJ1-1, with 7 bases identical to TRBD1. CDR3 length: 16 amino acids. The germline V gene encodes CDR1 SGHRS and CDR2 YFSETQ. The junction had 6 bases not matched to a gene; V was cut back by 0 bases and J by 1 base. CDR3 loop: CASSLAGPGGNTEAFF. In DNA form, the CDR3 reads TGCGCCAGCAGCTTGGCCGGTCCAGGGGGGAACACTGAAGCTTTCTTT.

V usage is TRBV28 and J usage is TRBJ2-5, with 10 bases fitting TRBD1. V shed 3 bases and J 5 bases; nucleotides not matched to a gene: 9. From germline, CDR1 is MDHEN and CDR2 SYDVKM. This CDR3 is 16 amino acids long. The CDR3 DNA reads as TGTGCCAGCAGTTTCTGGACAGGGGGATATAGGGAGACCCAGTACTTC. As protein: CASSFWTGGYRETQYF.

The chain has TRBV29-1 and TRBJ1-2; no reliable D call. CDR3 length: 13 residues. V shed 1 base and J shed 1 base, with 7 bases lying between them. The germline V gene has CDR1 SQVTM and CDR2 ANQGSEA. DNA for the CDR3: TGCAGCGTTGAAGTCGAGGGTAACTATGGCTACACCTTC. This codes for CSVEVEGNYGYTF.

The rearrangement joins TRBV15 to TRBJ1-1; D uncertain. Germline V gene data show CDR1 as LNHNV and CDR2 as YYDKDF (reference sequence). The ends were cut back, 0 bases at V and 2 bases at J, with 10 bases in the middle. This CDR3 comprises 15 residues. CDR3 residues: CATSRDPAYNTEAFF. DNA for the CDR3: TGTGCCACCAGCAGAGATCCGGCATATAACACTGAAGCTTTCTTT.

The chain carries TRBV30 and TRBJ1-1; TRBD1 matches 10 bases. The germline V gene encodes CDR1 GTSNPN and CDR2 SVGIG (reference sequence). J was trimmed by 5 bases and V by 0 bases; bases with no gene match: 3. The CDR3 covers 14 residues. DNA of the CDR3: TGTGCCTGGAGTGTGGGGACAGGGGTGACTGAAGCTTTCTTT. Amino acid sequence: CAWSVGTGVTEAFF. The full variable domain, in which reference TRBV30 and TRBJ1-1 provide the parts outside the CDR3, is SQTIHQWPATLVQPVGSPLSLECTVEGTSNPNLYWYRQAAGRGLQLLFYSVGIGQISSEVPQNLSASRPQDRQFILSSKKLLLSDSGFYLCAWSVGTGVTEAFFGQGTRLTVV.

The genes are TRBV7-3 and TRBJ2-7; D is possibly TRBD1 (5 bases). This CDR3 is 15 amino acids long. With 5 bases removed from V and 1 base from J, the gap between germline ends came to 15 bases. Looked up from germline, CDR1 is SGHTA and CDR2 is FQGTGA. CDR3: CASSRQGPRSYEQYF. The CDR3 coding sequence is TGTGCCAGCAGCCGCCAGGGTCCCCGATCCTACGAGCAGTACTTC.

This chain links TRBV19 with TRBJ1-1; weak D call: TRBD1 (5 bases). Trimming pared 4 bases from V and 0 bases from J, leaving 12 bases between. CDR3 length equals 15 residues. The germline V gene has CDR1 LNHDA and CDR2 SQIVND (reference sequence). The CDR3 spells CASSRGDFLNTEAFF. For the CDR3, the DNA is TGTGCCAGTAGTAGGGGGGACTTCTTGAACACTGAAGCTTTCTTT. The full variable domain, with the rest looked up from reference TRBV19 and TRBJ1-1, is DGGITQSPKYLFRKEGQNVTLSCEQNLNHDAMYWYRQDPGQGLRLIYYSQIVNDFQKGDIAEGYSVSREKKESFPLTVTSAQKNPTAFYLCASSRGDFLNTEAFFGQGTRLTVV.

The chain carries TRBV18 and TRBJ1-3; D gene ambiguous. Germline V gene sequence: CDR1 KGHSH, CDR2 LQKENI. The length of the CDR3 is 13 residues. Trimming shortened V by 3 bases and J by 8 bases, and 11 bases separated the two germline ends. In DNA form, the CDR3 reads TGTGCCAGCTCACCGGGCAGTCGTGACACCATATATTTT. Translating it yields CASSPGSRDTIYF.

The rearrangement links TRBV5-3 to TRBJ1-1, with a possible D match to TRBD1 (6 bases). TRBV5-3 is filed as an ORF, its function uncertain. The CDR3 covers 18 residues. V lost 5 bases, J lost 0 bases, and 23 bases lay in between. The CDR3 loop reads CARSFGRGGRQMNTEAFF. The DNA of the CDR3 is TGTGCCAGAAGTTTTGGACGTGGGGGGCGCCAGATGAACACTGAAGCTTTCTTT.

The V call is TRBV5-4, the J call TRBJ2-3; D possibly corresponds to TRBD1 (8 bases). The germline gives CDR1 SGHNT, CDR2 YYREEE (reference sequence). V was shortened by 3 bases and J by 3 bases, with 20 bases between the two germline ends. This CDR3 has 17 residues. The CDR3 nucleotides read TGTGCCAGCAGCTCCGGATCCTACAGGGGGGGAACAGATACGCAGTATTTT. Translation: CASSSGSYRGGTDTQYF.